This TCR beta chain came from a study of CD8 T cells in Susac syndrome. The T cells that were sequenced for TCR beta were CD8+ and CD4+ cells from blood. TEMRA cells were FACS-enriched, while CD8+ and CD4+ T cells were negatively isolated. The RNA input was roughly 0.45 to 1 ug, and it was reverse transcribed with random hexamers. A multiplex approach, immunoSEQ multiplex PCR, amplified TCR beta CDR3 across 54 Vbeta and 13 Jbeta. TCRdb reanalysed the immunoSEQ multiplex PCR reads using MiXCR and keeps one entry per CDR3 protein. Among 350,000 to 550,000 distinct CDR3 sequences, roughly 85% were seen once, and the ten largest hold around 0.12%. V lost 4 bases to trimming and J lost 5 bases; unmatched junction nucleotides: 6. The CDR3 consists of 15 residues. Germline V gives CDR1 SGHTA, CDR2 FQGTGA. The study, taken as a whole, reports: As acknowledged by the study, its TCR sequencing and HLA analysis included a relatively small number of individuals.

As for this clonotype: Its antigen is currently unknown.

This chain connects TRBV7-3 to TRBJ1-1, with 11 nucleotides matching TRBD1. This clonotype originated in a human donor with multiple sclerosis. The sequenced sample was CD8+ T cells from PBMCs. The chain's CDR3 is CASSSDRGPGTEAFF. The CDR3 DNA is TGTGCCAGCAGCTCGGACAGGGGGCCAGGAACTGAAGCTTTCTTT.